The 30 T cell receptor beta chains below come from one sample, sequenced in a study of healthy donors' naive CD4 and CD8 T cells. Each TCR library used roughly 510 ng of total RNA and a linear amplification protocol. TCRdb itself ran the reads through MiXCR, one entry per CDR3 protein. The sample shows approximately 180,000 distinct CDR3 sequences, about 74% of them seen only once. Sequenced input: naive CD4+ and CD8+ T cells sorted from blood, pooled from several donors. These receptors came from a pool of human donors in good health; the sample pools cells from several healthy donors.

The chain employs TRBV12-3 or TRBV12-4 and TRBJ2-7; TRBD1 matches 8 bases. Unmatched junction bases numbered 5, after V lost 1 base and J lost 6 bases. The CDR3 runs 14 residues. CDR3 bases: TGTGCCAGCAGTTTAGGGACAGGGCCTCTCGAGCAGTACTTC. Protein product: CASSLGTGPLEQYF.

This chain joins TRBV7-2 and TRBJ1-1; D is undetermined. The CDR3 length is 14 residues. Germline CDR1 is SGHTA and CDR2 is FQGNSA. The V end was cut by 2 bases, the J end by 5 bases, with 12 bases between. The CDR3 sequence: CASSLMSVETEAFF. DNA of the CDR3: TGTGCCAGCAGCTTAATGTCAGTCGAGACTGAAGCTTTCTTT.

The CDR3 DNA is TGCAGCGTTGAGACAGGGCGAGGGGAGACCCAGTACTTC. It is translated as CSVETGRGETQYF. The genes are TRBV29-1 and TRBJ2-5, with 7 bases that match TRBD1. With 3 bases clipped from V and 5 bases from J, the junction kept 6 bases outside the gene matches. Germline V CDR1 and CDR2: SQVTM, ANQGSEA. The CDR3 length is 13 residues.

This chain uses TRBV19 with TRBJ2-7; possibly TRBD1 or TRBD2 for D (6 bases each). The CDR3 length is 14 residues. V was pared by 5 bases and J by 6 bases, with 17 bases between. The germline CDR1 and CDR2 sequences are LNHDA and SQIVND (reference sequence). The chain's CDR3 is CASSVSWGASEQYF. The DNA of the CDR3 is TGTGCCAGTAGTGTCTCTTGGGGGGCCTCCGAGCAGTACTTC.

J is TRBJ1-2 and V is TRBV12-3 or TRBV12-4; D is possibly TRBD1 (6 bases). The CDR3 is 15 amino acids. V was clipped by 5 bases and J by 4 bases, with 17 bases between them. The CDR3 protein is CASSGGRRNSYGYTF. The CDR3, as DNA: TGTGCCAGCAGTGGGGGCAGGCGGAATTCCTATGGCTACACCTTC.

This chain uses TRBV15 with TRBJ2-7, with D possibly being TRBD2 (6 bases). The germline V gene has CDR1 LNHNV and CDR2 YYDKDF (reference sequence). With 3 bases removed from V and 6 bases from J, the gap between germline ends came to 15 bases. This CDR3 contains 14 residues. This CDR3 reads CATSRGDAAGEQYF. Here the CDR3 DNA reads TGTGCCACCAGCAGGGGTGACGCAGCGGGCGAGCAGTACTTC. The full variable domain, rest sourced from reference TRBV15 and TRBJ2-7, is DAMVIQNPRYQVTQFGKPVTLSCSQTLNHNVMYWYQQKSSQAPKLLFHYYDKDFNNEADTPDNFQSRRPNTSFCFLDIRSPGLGDTAMYLCATSRGDAAGEQYFGPGTRLTVT.

In nucleotides, the CDR3 is TGTGCCAGCAGTTACTCGGGTTTCAGCAATCAGCCCCAGCATTTT. Its translation is CASSYSGFSNQPQHF. This chain joins TRBV6-2 or TRBV6-3 and TRBJ1-5; no reliable D call. Deletions cut 0 bases from V and 1 base from J, with 7 bases between. Germline V CDR1 and CDR2: MNHEY, SVGEGT. The CDR3 is 15 amino acids.

The chain has TRBV27 and TRBJ2-3; D is ambiguous. The V and J ends lost 5 bases and 3 bases respectively, with 9 bases between them. The CDR3 sequence is 13 residues long. In germline, CDR1 is MNHEY, CDR2 SMNVEV (reference sequence). The CDR3 sequence: CASSLMLTDTQYF. As DNA, the CDR3 is TGTGCCAGCAGTCTCATGTTGACAGATACGCAGTATTTT.

The V gene is TRBV6-5, the J gene TRBJ1-5; D remains ambiguous. The germline CDR1 and CDR2 sequences are MNHEY and SVGAGI. Trimming pared 6 bases from V and 4 bases from J, leaving 13 bases between. The CDR3 is 14 residues long. CDR3 residues: CASSRRRGNQPQHF. The CDR3, as DNA: TGTGCCAGCAGCCGCAGAAGAGGGAATCAGCCCCAGCATTTT.

The chain carries TRBV4-1 and TRBJ1-2; no clear D gene. V was pared by 3 bases and J by 0 bases, with 14 bases between. The CDR3 has 16 residues. CDR1 and CDR2 (germline): MGHRA, YSYEKL. This CDR3 is CASSHSAAASNYGYTF. CDR3 bases: TGCGCCAGCAGCCACTCGGCGGCAGCGTCTAACTATGGCTACACCTTC.

The chain recombines TRBV30 with TRBJ2-5, with a possible D match to TRBD2 (7 bases). This CDR3 region has 12 residues. The germline CDR1 and CDR2 sequences are GTSNPN and SVGIG (reference sequence). Trimming took off 6 bases at V and 5 bases at J, with 13 bases between the two ends. The CDR3 reads CACTRGRETQYF. CDR3 bases: TGTGCCTGCACGCGGGGGCGGGAGACCCAGTACTTC. Variable domain in full (rest from reference TRBV30 and TRBJ2-5): SQTIHQWPATLVQPVGSPLSLECTVEGTSNPNLYWYRQAAGRGLQLLFYSVGIGQISSEVPQNLSASRPQDRQFILSSKKLLLSDSGFYLCACTRGRETQYFGPGTRLLVL.

This sequence joins TRBV6-6 and TRBJ2-7; maybe TRBD1 (6 bases). CDR1 and CDR2 (germline): MNHNY, SVGAGI (reference sequence). The V gene lost 7 bases and the J gene lost 1 base, with 11 bases spanning the gap. The CDR3 covers 13 residues. This CDR3 reads CASKGRGSYEQYF. CDR3 nucleotide sequence: TGTGCCAGCAAGGGCAGGGGTTCCTACGAGCAGTACTTC.

J is TRBJ2-3 and V is TRBV29-1, with D hard to call. Trimming pared 2 bases from V and 1 base from J, leaving 10 bases between. Germline V lookup: CDR1 SQVTM, CDR2 ANQGSEA. The CDR3 sequence is 14 residues long. The CDR3, as DNA: TGCAGCGTTGAATCTGGATTCGGCACAGATACGCAGTATTTT. As protein: CSVESGFGTDTQYF.

The gene calls are TRBV6-5 and TRBJ2-4; D gene ambiguous. The CDR3 is 14 residues long. Germline CDR1 is MNHEY and CDR2 is SVGAGI. Trimming took off 0 bases at V and 8 bases at J, with 11 bases between the two ends. CDR3 loop: CASSYSPGRDIQYF. For the CDR3, the DNA is TGTGCCAGCAGTTACTCGCCTGGAAGAGACATTCAGTACTTC.

The chain is built from TRBV6-2 or TRBV6-3 and TRBJ2-6; TRBD1 matches 11 bases. Germline V gene sequence: CDR1 MNHEY, CDR2 SVGEGT. Trimming cost V 6 bases and J 2 bases; bases outside gene matches: 12. The CDR3 loop spans 19 amino acids. CDR3 sequence: CASSRVGQGVFPGANVLTF. The CDR3 DNA is TGTGCCAGCAGCCGGGTGGGACAGGGGGTCTTTCCTGGGGCCAACGTCCTGACTTTC.

The J gene is TRBJ1-1, the V gene TRBV6-5; no clear D. There are 14 residues in the CDR3. Germline assignment: CDR1 MNHEY and CDR2 SVGAGI. Trimming stripped 0 bases from V and 4 bases from J, with 9 bases between. The CDR3 here is CASSYSPGSTEAFF. The CDR3 coding sequence is TGTGCCAGCAGTTACTCGCCTGGGAGCACTGAAGCTTTCTTT.

This clonotype was counted only a few times. The CDR3, as DNA: TGTGCCAGCAGTCCGCTGGAAGAGACCCAGTACTTC. Protein sequence: CASSPLEETQYF. This chain connects TRBV7-8 to TRBJ2-5, with D hard to call. Looked up from germline, CDR1 is SGHVS and CDR2 is FQNEAQ. Trimming left V 6 bases short and J 3 bases short, with 8 bases between. CDR3 length: 12 amino acids.

This clonotype was seen only once. The chain joins TRBV20-1 to TRBJ1-6; the match to TRBD1 covers 8 bases. With 6 bases clipped from V and 7 bases from J, the junction kept 8 bases outside the gene matches. The CDR3 sequence is 14 residues long. The germline CDR1 and CDR2 sequences are DFQATT and SNEGSKA (reference sequence). For the CDR3, the DNA is TGCAGTGCCTCCCAGGGGGCGCTGAATTCACCCCTCCACTTT. Amino acids: CSASQGALNSPLHF.

The chain carries TRBV11-2 and TRBJ2-1; D not certain. The CDR3 totals 16 residues. Germline values: CDR1 SGHAT, CDR2 FQNNGV. Trimming cost V 7 bases and J 0 bases, with 16 bases left between them. CDR3 nucleotides: TGTGCCAGCACGTTGACTGGTGTCAGCTCCTACAATGAGCAGTTCTTC. Residues: CASTLTGVSSYNEQFF.

V usage is TRBV29-1 and J usage is TRBJ2-5; D tentatively fits TRBD1 or TRBD2 (5 bases each). The V gene's germline CDR1 is SQVTM and CDR2 ANQGSEA. The CDR3 sequence is 13 residues long. Trimming removed 4 bases at V and 1 base at J, with 10 bases between. CDR3 in amino acids: CSVGGTAQETQYF. Here the CDR3 DNA reads TGCAGCGTTGGAGGGACGGCCCAAGAGACCCAGTACTTC.

J is TRBJ1-1 and V is TRBV29-1; D perhaps matches TRBD1 (6 bases). The CDR3 has 11 amino acids. Trimming left V 6 bases short and J 5 bases short, with 10 bases between. Germline lookup yields CDR1 SQVTM and CDR2 ANQGSEA. This CDR3 reads CSVITGTEAFF. The CDR3 region has the DNA TGCAGCGTAATAACAGGGACTGAAGCTTTCTTT.

This rearrangement joins TRBV18 to TRBJ1-3, with D perhaps TRBD1 (6 bases). The germline V gene encodes CDR1 KGHSH and CDR2 LQKENI. Trimming removed 5 bases at V and 3 bases at J, with 26 bases between. The CDR3 covers 19 residues. The CDR3 loop reads CASSSRHDRLAGLGNTIYF. CDR3 bases: TGTGCCAGCTCATCGAGACATGACAGGCTCGCCGGACTTGGAAACACCATATATTTT.

V usage is TRBV11-2 and J usage is TRBJ2-2; TRBD1 aligns across 7 bases. Trimming removed 0 bases from V and 1 base from J; junction bases left unmatched: 5. The CDR3 consists of 17 residues. Germline V gene data show CDR1 as SGHAT and CDR2 as FQNNGV. Here the CDR3 reads CASSLDPGQENTGELFF. In DNA form, the CDR3 reads TGTGCCAGCAGCTTAGATCCTGGACAGGAGAACACCGGGGAGCTGTTTTTT.

The chain couples TRBV6-2 or TRBV6-3 to TRBJ2-7; perhaps D is TRBD1 or TRBD2 (5 bases each). V gave up 6 bases and J gave up 3 bases, with 18 bases separating them. The germline V gene encodes CDR1 MNHEY and CDR2 SVGEGT. The CDR3 length is 15 residues. The CDR3 spells CASSRLWGSDYEQYF. CDR3 nucleotides: TGTGCCAGCAGCCGCCTCTGGGGGAGTGACTACGAGCAGTACTTC.

The V call is TRBV4-3, the J call TRBJ2-5; 12 bases are a match to TRBD1. Germline V gene lookup returns CDR1 LGHNA and CDR2 YSLEER. V dropped 4 bases and J dropped 5; count of bases not matched to a gene: 5. This CDR3 is built from 15 residues. The CDR3: CASSRGTGGAETQYF. CDR3 bases: TGCGCCAGCAGCCGAGGGACAGGGGGCGCGGAGACCCAGTACTTC.

This clonotype was seen only a few times. The chain has TRBV4-1 and TRBJ2-7; 8 nucleotides align to TRBD1. CDR1 and CDR2 from the germline V gene are MGHRA and YSYEKL. This CDR3 is 13 amino acids long. The V gene end was trimmed by 4 bases and the J gene end by 3 bases; junction bases not matched to a gene: 2. As DNA, the CDR3 is TGCGCCAGCAGCCCGGGACAGGACTACGAGCAGTACTTC. It translates to CASSPGQDYEQYF.

The chain uses TRBV20-1 and TRBJ2-3; no firm D call. This CDR3 comprises 12 residues. Germline lookup yields CDR1 DFQATT and CDR2 SNEGSKA (reference sequence). The V gene lost 8 bases and the J gene lost 2 bases, with 11 bases spanning the gap. The CDR3 is CSSSGFTDTQYF. For the CDR3, the DNA is TGCAGTTCGAGTGGCTTCACAGATACGCAGTATTTT.

This clonotype has just a few counts. The rearrangement uses TRBV29-1 and TRBJ2-5; D might be TRBD1 (6 bases). Trimming pared 5 bases from V and 3 bases from J, leaving 13 bases between. This CDR3 spans 13 amino acids. From germline, CDR1 is SQVTM and CDR2 ANQGSEA. CDR3 DNA: TGCAGCGTTACAGGGAGATTGAAAGAGACCCAGTACTTC. The encoded protein is CSVTGRLKETQYF.

This chain joins TRBV12-3 or TRBV12-4 and TRBJ2-7; possibly TRBD1 for D (7 bases). CDR3 size: 15 residues. V lost 3 bases and J 4 bases, leaving 16 bases between the germline ends. CDR3 protein: CASSLGGTAKYEQYF. The CDR3 DNA follows: TGTGCCAGCAGTTTGGGCGGGACAGCAAAATACGAGCAGTACTTC.

V gene TRBV30 combines with J gene TRBJ1-2; tentative D call: TRBD1 (6 bases). V was pared by 3 bases and J by 4 bases, with 12 bases between. Germline CDR1 is GTSNPN and CDR2 is SVGIG (reference sequence). The CDR3 has 13 amino acids. CDR3 nucleotides: TGTGCCTGGAGAGCAGGGGCTAGCTATGGCTACACCTTC. Translated, it gives CAWRAGASYGYTF.